The clone carrying this T cell receptor (beta chain) was seen at least ten times. Antigen unknown. The entry originates in a study of T cells in Graves' hyperthyroidism and ophthalmopathy. Germline CDR1 MNHNS, CDR2 SASEGT. This CDR3 is built from 13 residues. The V gene lost 7 bases and the J gene lost 10 bases, with 17 bases spanning the gap. Study-level points and caveats: Researchers report that a 13 V-J model separated ophthalmopathy from stable hyperthyroidism.

TCR beta CDR3 regions were amplified from RNA. First-round RT-PCR targeting the TCR CDR3 was performed with the HTBI primer set. TCRdb analysed the multiplex PCR reads with MiXCR anew, one entry per CDR3 protein. The sample contains 300,000 to 400,000 distinct CDR3 sequences, roughly 15% of which appear only once. Ophthalmopathy in the patients scored at least 3 on Clinical Activity Score and at least 4 on NOSPECS grade, lasting under 3 months. This sequence was found in a woman in her twenties or thirties with Graves' ophthalmopathy. The gene calls are TRBV6-1 and TRBJ2-1; D may match TRBD1 or TRBD2 (6 bases each). The sample comprised blood. This CDR3 is CASTRPGGGEQFF. DNA of the CDR3: TGTGCCAGCACGAGACCAGGAGGGGGAGAGCAGTTCTTC.